These 2 T cell receptor beta chains share one sample of origin, sequenced in a study of regulatory T cells in long-lasting Graves disease. With iRepertoire HTBI primers and Arm-PCR of CDR3 regions, TCR beta libraries were built. TCRdb reanalysed the multiplex PCR reads using MiXCR and keeps one entry per CDR3 protein. The sample records about 400,000 distinct CDR3 sequences, about 15% being singletons. The sample's time point: newly diagnosed GD, antithyroid drugs for less than 3 months. PBMC-extracted RNA yielded the TCR library. The data also belong to a second study, concerning T cells in Graves' hyperthyroidism and ophthalmopathy.

Sequenced here: peripheral blood mononuclear cells (PBMCs), sampled at new diagnosis, from a patient treated with antithyroid drugs. The receptor source for this set is a woman aged 40 to 49 with Graves disease.

In this sample, this clonotype turned up many times. The chain has TRBV11-3 and TRBJ1-1, with D possibly being TRBD1 (5 bases). The CDR3 contains 15 residues. Germline values: CDR1 SGHNT, CDR2 YENEEA. With 5 bases removed from V and 1 base from J, the gap between germline ends came to 14 bases. The CDR3 coding sequence is TGTGCCAGCAGCCTTACCGGGGCTCAGAACACTGAAGCTTTCTTT. This encodes CASSLTGAQNTEAFF.

This clonotype was counted a single time. The V call is TRBV11-2, the J call TRBJ1-2; the D gene is possibly TRBD1 (5 bases). Germline CDR1 reads SGHAT; CDR2 reads FQNNGV. CDR3 length: 18 amino acids. Trimming left V 1 base short and J 3 bases short, with 21 bases between. The CDR3 DNA follows: TGTGCCAGCAGCTTAGGGGGCAGCGGGAGAGGGGCCCACTATGGCTACACCTTC. This encodes CASSLGGSGRGAHYGYTF.